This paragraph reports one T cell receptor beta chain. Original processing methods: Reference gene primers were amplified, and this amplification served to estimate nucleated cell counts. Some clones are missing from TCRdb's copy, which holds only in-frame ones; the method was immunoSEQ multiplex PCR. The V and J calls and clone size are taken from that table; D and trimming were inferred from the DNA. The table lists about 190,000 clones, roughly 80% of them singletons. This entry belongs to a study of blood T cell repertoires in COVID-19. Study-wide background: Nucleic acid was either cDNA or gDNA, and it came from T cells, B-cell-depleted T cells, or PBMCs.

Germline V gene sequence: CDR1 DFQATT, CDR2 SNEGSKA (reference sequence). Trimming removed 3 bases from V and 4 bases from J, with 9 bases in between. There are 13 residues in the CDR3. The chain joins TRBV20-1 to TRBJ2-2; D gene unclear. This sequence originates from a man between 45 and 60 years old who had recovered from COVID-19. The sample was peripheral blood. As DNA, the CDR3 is TGCAGTGCTAGTATCCGGAGCACCGGGGAGCTGTTTTTT. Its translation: CSASIRSTGELFF.